The 13 T cell receptor beta chains presented below share a single source sample, sequenced in a study of T cells in Graves' hyperthyroidism and ophthalmopathy. RNA transcripts gave rise to amplified TCR beta CDR3 regions. When the TCR CDR3 underwent first-round RT-PCR, the HTBI primer set was used. TCRdb recomputed calls from the multiplex PCR reads with MiXCR, one row per CDR3 protein. The sample contains roughly 570,000 distinct CDR3 sequences, approximately 14% of which appear only once. The sequenced material came from blood. These receptor sequences come from a woman aged 25 to 39 with Graves' hyperthyroidism.

This clonotype was found many times. The chain's CDR3 is CATSDLLANEQFF. CDR3 DNA: TGTGCCACCAGTGATTTACTAGCAAATGAGCAGTTCTTC. The chain links TRBV24-1 to TRBJ2-1; tentative D call: TRBD2 (6 bases). The V gene lost 1 base and the J gene lost 7 bases, with 7 bases spanning the gap. CDR1 is KGHDR and CDR2 is SFDVKD in the germline V gene. This CDR3 comprises 13 residues.

This clonotype was found a few times. The chain joins TRBV7-9 to TRBJ2-5, with D unresolved. V was clipped by 3 bases and J by 4 bases, with 9 bases between them. CDR3 length: 13 residues. Germline CDR1 and CDR2: SEHNR and FQNEAQ (reference sequence). The CDR3 coding sequence is TGTGCCAGCAGCTTCGGGCGGCTAGAGACCCAGTACTTC. This codes for CASSFGRLETQYF.

The chain couples TRBV10-2 to TRBJ2-1; no clear D gene. The germline gives CDR1 WSHSY, CDR2 SAAADI. Trimming took off 2 bases at V and 5 bases at J, with 7 bases between the two ends. The CDR3 runs to 13 residues. The DNA for the CDR3 is TGCGCCAGCAGTGAGGGACCACACAATGAGCAGTTCTTC. It is translated as CASSEGPHNEQFF.

This clonotype was detected only a few times. This rearrangement joins TRBV12-5 to TRBJ2-7; D tentatively reads TRBD1 or TRBD2 (6 bases each). Trimming left V 3 bases short and J 2 bases short, with 20 bases between. The CDR3 length is 17 residues. Germline loops: CDR1 LGHNT, CDR2 FRNRAP. The CDR3 sequence is CASGLDTGTGAAYEQYF. The CDR3 nucleotides read TGTGCTAGTGGTTTAGACACAGGGACTGGGGCCGCCTACGAGCAGTACTTC.

This clonotype was recorded many times. V is TRBV18 and J is TRBJ2-5; 8 bases are shared with TRBD1. The CDR3 has 16 residues. The J segment lost 4 bases and the V segment lost 0 bases, leaving 7 bases of the junction unmatched. Germline V gene data show CDR1 as KGHSH and CDR2 as LQKENI. The CDR3 DNA follows: TGTGCCAGCTCACCACCCTACGGACAGGGTGGAGAGACCCAGTACTTC. Translation: CASSPPYGQGGETQYF. Drawing the rest from reference TRBV18 and TRBJ2-5, the complete variable domain is NAGVMQNPRHLVRRRGQEARLRCSPMKGHSHVYWYRQLPEEGLKFMVYLQKENIIDESGMPKERFSAEFPKEGPSILRIQQVVRGDSAAYFCASSPPYGQGGETQYFGPGTRLLVL.

Ten or more counts support this clonotype. The rearrangement uses TRBV28 and TRBJ1-1; D remains unclear. The germline CDR1 and CDR2 sequences are MDHEN and SYDVKM. The CDR3 extends over 11 amino acids. V gave up 7 bases and J gave up 2 bases, with 5 bases separating them. The CDR3 DNA is TGTGCCAGCATTTTCAACACTGAAGCTTTCTTT. This sequence encodes CASIFNTEAFF.

This clonotype was counted only a few times. The J gene is TRBJ2-2, the V gene TRBV11-2, with 7 bases aligning to TRBD2. Germline lookup yields CDR1 SGHAT and CDR2 FQNNGV. The CDR3 contains 15 residues. V lost 4 bases and J lost 4; bases outside the gene matches: 6. The CDR3 sequence is CASSSRTSVTGELFF. The CDR3, as DNA: TGTGCCAGCAGCTCGAGGACTAGTGTCACCGGGGAGCTGTTTTTT. The full variable domain, with the rest looked up from reference TRBV11-2 and TRBJ2-2, is EAGVAQSPRYKIIEKRQSVAFWCNPISGHATLYWYQQILGQGPKLLIQFQNNGVVDDSQLPKDRFSAERLKGVDSTLKIQPAKLEDSAVYLCASSSRTSVTGELFFGEGSRLTVL.

This clonotype appeared a few times. CDR3 DNA sequence: TGTGCCAGTAGTACTCGCGGGGAATCTATAACTGAAGCTTTCTTT. The encoded protein is CASSTRGESITEAFF. The V call is TRBV19, the J call TRBJ1-1; D is unclear. Germline V gene lookup returns CDR1 LNHDA and CDR2 SQIVND (reference sequence). The CDR3 runs to 15 residues. V dropped 4 bases and J dropped 5 bases, with 17 bases sitting between them.

This chain joins TRBV20-1 and TRBJ1-1; D possibly corresponds to TRBD1 (6 bases). V shed 5 bases and J shed 4 bases, with 17 bases lying between them. CDR3 length: 14 residues. CDR1 is DFQATT and CDR2 is SNEGSKA in the germline V gene (reference sequence). Here the CDR3 DNA reads TGCAGTGCTGGAACAGGGCAGGTCAGCACTGAAGCTTTCTTT. It is translated as CSAGTGQVSTEAFF.

The rearrangement joins TRBV20-1 to TRBJ2-1, with D hard to call. The CDR3 covers 13 residues. Trimming removed 3 bases at V and 4 bases at J, with 10 bases between. The V gene's germline CDR1 is DFQATT and CDR2 SNEGSKA (reference sequence). The CDR3 DNA reads TGCAGTGCTAGCAATCCGGCATACAATGAGCAGTTCTTC. Translated, it gives CSASNPAYNEQFF.

The chain carries TRBV6-2 or TRBV6-3 and TRBJ1-1; D is undetermined. This CDR3 spans 14 amino acids. Deletions cut 9 bases from V and 0 bases from J, with 14 bases between. Germline loops: CDR1 MNHEY, CDR2 SVGEGT. The CDR3 sequence: CASSVMRLNTEAFF. The DNA for the CDR3 is TGTGCCAGTTCGGTCATGAGGTTGAACACTGAAGCTTTCTTT.

This clonotype was found many times. The rearrangement links TRBV11-1 to TRBJ2-5; D call uncertain. This CDR3 has 11 amino acids. Germline CDR1 reads SGHAT; CDR2 reads FQDESV (reference sequence). Trimming shortened V by 5 bases and J by 3 bases, and 4 bases separated the two germline ends. As DNA, the CDR3 is TGTGCCAGCAGCAGGAAAGAGACCCAGTACTTC. Its protein is CASSRKETQYF.

This clonotype has a handful of counts. This sequence joins TRBV28 and TRBJ1-3; a possible D gene is TRBD1 (6 bases). CDR3 size: 16 residues. Trimming removed 2 bases from V and 2 bases from J, with 13 bases in between. Germline V CDR1 and CDR2: MDHEN, SYDVKM. The CDR3 loop is CASSLGWDTTGNTIYF. In nucleotides, the CDR3 is TGTGCCAGCAGTTTAGGATGGGACACCACTGGAAACACCATATATTTT.